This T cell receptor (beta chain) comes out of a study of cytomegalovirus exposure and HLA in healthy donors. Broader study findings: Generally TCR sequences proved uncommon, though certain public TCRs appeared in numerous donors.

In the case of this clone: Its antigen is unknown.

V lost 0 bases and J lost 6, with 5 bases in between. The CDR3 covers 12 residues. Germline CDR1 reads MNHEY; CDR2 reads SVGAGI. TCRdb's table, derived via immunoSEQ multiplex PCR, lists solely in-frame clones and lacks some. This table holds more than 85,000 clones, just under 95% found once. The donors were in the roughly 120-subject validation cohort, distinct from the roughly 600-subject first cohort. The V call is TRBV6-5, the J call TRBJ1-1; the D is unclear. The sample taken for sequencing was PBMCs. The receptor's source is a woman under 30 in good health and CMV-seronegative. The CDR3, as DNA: TGTGCCAGCAGTTACTCTCCTTCTGAAGCTTTCTTT. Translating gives CASSYSPSEAFF.